This TCR beta chain came from a study of blood T cells in healthy people across ages. Then a second PCR, running about 6 to 12 cycles, was carried out with a sample-barcoded 5' primer and a J-beta primer mix. TCRdb fed the 5' RACE reads into MiXCR, producing one record per CDR3 protein. The sample consists of around 580,000 distinct CDR3 sequences, 47% of them appearing once. V lost 9 bases to trimming and J lost 0 bases; unmatched junction nucleotides: 5. The CDR3 consists of 15 residues. The V and J genes are TRBV12-3 or TRBV12-4 and TRBJ2-1; 10 bases fit TRBD2. The sequence came from a man older than 75 in good health. What was sequenced was blood. As DNA, the CDR3 is TGTGCCAGTATATCTAGCGGGGGCTCCTACAATGAGCAGTTCTTC. This codes for CASISSGGSYNEQFF.